The clone carrying this T cell receptor beta chain has a handful of counts. The antigen is unknown. These data are taken from a study of PD-1 blockade in classical Hodgkin lymphoma. General study results and limits: Whereas CD4+ TCR diversity had risen significantly by C4D1, CD8+ TCR diversity had not.

Each and every patient relapsed after autologous stem cell transplantation, and patients got differing brentuximab vedotin exposure. Magnetic negative selection of thawed PBMCs was the method by which CD4+ T cells were purified. Libraries were prepared by immunoSEQ multiplex PCR; TCRdb keeps only in-frame clonotypes and omits some of them. Of 27,000 or so clones in the sample, over 60% were seen once. The sequencing here drew on CD4+ T cells from blood, taken at baseline. The receptor was isolated from a human donor with classical Hodgkin lymphoma.

The CDR3 nucleotides read TGCGCCAGCAGCCAAGGCGGCAGGGGGGTTCAGCCCCAGCATTTT. Encoded protein: CASSQGGRGVQPQHF. The chain employs TRBV4-1 and TRBJ1-5; 7 nucleotides align to TRBD1. The CDR3 sequence is 15 residues long. Germline trimming cut 1 base from V and 6 bases from J; bases unmatched to any gene: 6. The germline CDR1 and CDR2 sequences are MGHRA and YSYEKL.